What follows are 14 T cell receptor beta chains derived from one specimen sequenced in a study of regulatory T cells in long-lasting Graves disease. Through Arm-PCR of CDR3 regions and iRepertoire HTBI primers, TCR beta libraries were built. TCRdb analysed the multiplex PCR reads with MiXCR anew, one entry per CDR3 protein. The sample contains fewer than 450,000 distinct CDR3 sequences, about a quarter of which appear only once. Time point described: persistent/refractory GD, antithyroid drugs over 5 years with positive TRAb. Making the TCR library involved RNA that had been extracted from PBMCs. The sample here was peripheral blood mononuclear cells (PBMCs), taken when the disease was refractory, from a patient treated with antithyroid drugs. These receptors all stem from a female donor with Graves disease.

The V gene is TRBV15, the J gene TRBJ1-4; TRBD1 matches at 8 bases. The J segment lost 7 bases and the V segment lost 3 bases, leaving 10 bases of the junction unmatched. Germline lookup yields CDR1 LNHNV and CDR2 YYDKDF (reference sequence). This CDR3 has 16 residues. As DNA, the CDR3 is TGTGCCACCAGCAGGACTGAAGGACAGGGCCTTGAAAAACTGTTTTTT. The encoded protein is CATSRTEGQGLEKLFF.

The chain joins TRBV6-1 to TRBJ1-6; 7 bases align to TRBD1. The junction had 2 bases not matched to a gene; V was cut back by 3 bases and J by 0 bases. The CDR3 has 16 amino acids. CDR1 is MNHNS and CDR2 is SASEGT in the germline V gene. The CDR3: CASSDDRVSYNSPLHF. The CDR3 nucleotides read TGTGCCAGCAGTGACGACAGGGTCTCCTATAATTCACCCCTCCACTTT.

This clonotype occurred once. The gene calls are TRBV10-2 and TRBJ2-7, with 16 bases aligning to TRBD2. Per the germline V gene, CDR1 is WSHSY and CDR2 is SAAADI. CDR3 length equals 19 residues. The V and J ends lost 6 bases and 4 bases, in that order; junction bases with no gene match: 15. The CDR3 DNA reads as TGCGCCAGCAGGGGCGCCGGGACTAGCGGGAGGGCGAGGAGGTACGAGCAGTACTTC. It translates to CASRGAGTSGRARRYEQYF.

This clonotype was seen a handful of times. V is TRBV7-2 and J is TRBJ1-2; no clear D. The CDR3 totals 14 residues. Per germline, CDR1 SGHTA and CDR2 FQGNSA. Trimming left V 8 bases short and J 3 bases short, with 16 bases between. CDR3 in DNA: TGTGCCAGCGCTGCAGCGAATACCTACTATGGCTACACCTTC. Its translation is CASAAANTYYGYTF.

This clonotype was seen only a few times. This chain uses TRBV7-9 with TRBJ1-2; TRBD1 aligns across 7 bases. The V gene end was trimmed by 1 base and the J gene end by 1 base; junction bases not matched to a gene: 3. Germline CDR1 reads SEHNR; CDR2 reads FQNEAQ (reference sequence). The CDR3 has 15 residues. CDR3 residues: CASSLGGDSNYGYTF. CDR3 in DNA: TGTGCCAGCAGCTTAGGTGGGGACAGTAACTATGGCTACACCTTC.

This clonotype has more than one count but fewer than ten. This chain joins TRBV28 and TRBJ1-6, with 8 positions matching TRBD1. The germline CDR1 and CDR2 sequences are MDHEN and SYDVKM. V was pared by 6 bases and J by 7 bases, with 8 bases of the junction left unmatched. CDR3 length: 15 amino acids. The CDR3 region is CASRATGVQNSPLHF. The CDR3 region has the DNA TGTGCCAGCAGAGCGACAGGGGTGCAGAATTCACCCCTCCACTTT.

Regarding this clonotype: A read error may explain this, as a much larger clone is one base away. V and J are TRBV7-3 and TRBJ2-7; no firm D call. The CDR3 has 16 residues. In germline, CDR1 is SGHTA, CDR2 FQGTGA. Trimming took 8 bases from V and 5 from J, leaving 25 bases between them. The CDR3 sequence: CASCFPNLLVLHEQYF. CDR3 bases: TGTGCCAGCTGTTTTCCTAATCTCCTAGTGTTACACGAGCAGTACTTC.

The chain joins TRBV6-9 to TRBJ1-5; D is perhaps TRBD1 (5 bases). CDR1 is MNHGY, CDR2 SVAAGI, per germline. The CDR3 length is 13 residues. With 3 bases removed from V and 8 bases from J, the gap between germline ends came to 11 bases. CDR3 DNA sequence: TGTGCCAGCAGTTACTCACAGGCCGAGCCCCAGCATTTT. As protein: CASSYSQAEPQHF.

V usage is TRBV4-1 and J usage is TRBJ2-7, with 7 bases identical to TRBD2. Germline CDR1 MGHRA, CDR2 YSYEKL. J lost 3 bases, V lost 4 bases, and 9 bases had no gene match. The CDR3 loop spans 15 amino acids. The CDR3 DNA follows: TGCGCCAGCAGCCGACATCGGCGGGAGCTCTACGAGCAGTACTTC. It yields the protein CASSRHRRELYEQYF.

This clonotype was detected many times. CDR3 amino acids: CARTPGPGNSPLHF. CDR3 sequence (DNA): TGTGCCAGAACACCGGGACCGGGGAATTCACCCCTCCACTTT. This rearrangement joins TRBV2 to TRBJ1-6; D possibly corresponds to TRBD1 (5 bases). The CDR3 is made up of 14 amino acids. V was pared by 9 bases and J by 7 bases, with 16 bases between. Germline assignment: CDR1 SNHLY and CDR2 FYNNEI.

This rearrangement joins TRBV7-8 to TRBJ1-6, with D possibly being TRBD1 (5 bases). Germline loops: CDR1 SGHVS, CDR2 FQNEAQ. With 6 bases removed from V and 9 bases from J, the gap between germline ends came to 15 bases. The CDR3 totals 14 residues. This CDR3 is CASRPDLGGSPLHF. The CDR3 bases are TGTGCCAGCAGGCCGGACCTCGGGGGTTCACCCCTCCACTTT. The complete variable domain, with remaining parts taken from reference TRBV7-8 and TRBJ1-6, reads GAGVSQSPRYKVAKRGQDVALRCDPISGHVSLFWYQQALGQGPEFLTYFQNEAQLDKSGLPSDRFFAERPEGSVSTLKIQRTQQEDSAVYLCASRPDLGGSPLHFGNGTRLTVT.

This clonotype was found a few times. CDR3 in DNA: TGTGCCAGCAGTGAACACAGGGCCACTGAAGCTTTCTTT. Protein: CASSEHRATEAFF. V usage is TRBV6-1 and J usage is TRBJ1-1; D possibly corresponds to TRBD1 (6 bases). Per germline, CDR1 MNHNS and CDR2 SASEGT. V was cut by 2 bases and J by 4 bases, with 8 bases left in between. The CDR3 totals 13 residues.

V and J are TRBV9 and TRBJ2-5, with 9 positions matching TRBD2. Unmatched junction bases numbered 21, after V lost 3 bases and J lost 6 bases. CDR3 size: 19 residues. Germline CDR1 and CDR2: SGDLS and YYNGEE. The CDR3 loop is CASSATYEQPGLAGQTQYF. In DNA, the CDR3 is TGTGCCAGCAGCGCAACATACGAACAACCGGGACTAGCTGGGCAGACCCAGTACTTC. The variable domain in full, with the rest retrieved from reference TRBV9 and TRBJ2-5, is DSGVTQTPKHLITATGQRVTLRCSPRSGDLSVYWYQQSLDQGLQFLIQYYNGEERAKGNILERFSAQQFPDLHSELNLSSLELGDSALYFCASSATYEQPGLAGQTQYFGPGTRLLVL.

The V gene is TRBV7-9, the J gene TRBJ2-3, with D unresolved. The germline V gene has CDR1 SEHNR and CDR2 FQNEAQ (reference sequence). The CDR3 runs to 15 residues. V lost 1 base and J 0 bases, leaving 8 bases between the germline ends. The CDR3 region has the DNA TGTGCCAGCAGCTTAGAGTTCCAGAGCACAGATACGCAGTATTTT. It specifies CASSLEFQSTDTQYF.